The 8 T cell receptor beta chains below were found in one sample sequenced in a study of radiotherapy plus CTLA-4 blockade in lung cancer. TCRdb keeps only in-frame clones here, not all; method: immunoSEQ multiplex PCR. This sample has tens of thousands of clones, with over 75% found just once. The material was peripheral blood, obtained from a patient treated with radiotherapy plus ipilimumab. Receptors were obtained from a human donor with non-small cell lung cancer whose response to radiotherapy plus ipilimumab could not be evaluated.

The chain has TRBV7-6 and TRBJ2-7; D possibly corresponds to TRBD1 (6 bases). Trimming left V 8 bases short and J 2 bases short, with 13 bases between. Germline V CDR1 and CDR2: SGHVS, FNYEAQ. The CDR3 runs to 13 residues. The DNA for the CDR3 is TGTGCCAGCTCCCGGGACACCCCCTACGAGCAGTACTTC. It is translated as CASSRDTPYEQYF.

The rearrangement links TRBV6-1 to TRBJ1-1; no firm D call. CDR3 length: 13 residues. Per germline, CDR1 MNHNS and CDR2 SASEGT. V was pared by 4 bases and J by 6 bases, with 12 bases between. The CDR3 loop is CASSVARAAEAFF. DNA of the CDR3: TGTGCCAGCAGTGTCGCGAGGGCTGCTGAAGCTTTCTTT.

The CDR3 protein is CASRAWSYEQYF. CDR3 sequence (DNA): TGTGCCAGCCGAGCGTGGTCCTACGAGCAGTACTTC. The chain couples TRBV28 to TRBJ2-7; D is unclear. CDR1 and CDR2 from the germline V gene are MDHEN and SYDVKM. The CDR3 covers 12 residues. Between the trimmed V and J ends, which lost 8 bases and 1 base, there was a span of 9 bases.

The V call is TRBV27, the J call TRBJ1-6; 7 bases align to TRBD1. This CDR3 contains 19 residues. Germline V gene sequence: CDR1 MNHEY, CDR2 SMNVEV (reference sequence). V lost 3 bases and J lost 0; bases outside the gene matches: 11. Written as DNA, the CDR3 is TGTGCCAGCAGTTTGAGAGGGGGCCTTGAGGGCTCCTATAATTCACCCCTCCACTTT. It yields the protein CASSLRGGLEGSYNSPLHF.

Here the CDR3 DNA reads TGTGCCAGCAGTTTAAGCGGGGGCGGGTACGAGCAGTACTTC. Translation: CASSLSGGGYEQYF. This rearrangement joins TRBV27 to TRBJ2-7, with TRBD2 identical over 8 bases. CDR1 is MNHEY and CDR2 is SMNVEV in the germline V gene (reference sequence). Germline trimming cut 2 bases from V and 4 bases from J; bases unmatched to any gene: 4. There are 14 residues in the CDR3.

This rearrangement joins TRBV10-2 to TRBJ2-2; 8 bases line up with TRBD2. V shed 3 bases and J 5 bases; nucleotides not matched to a gene: 5. This CDR3 is built from 15 residues. The germline V gene encodes CDR1 WSHSY and CDR2 SAAADI. CDR3 in amino acids: CASSDRGRWTGELFF. As DNA, the CDR3 is TGCGCCAGCAGTGACCGCGGGAGGTGGACCGGGGAGCTGTTTTTT.

The chain combines TRBV7-2 with TRBJ2-7, with 8 bases aligning to TRBD2. J gave up 2 bases and V 5 bases, and 11 bases lay outside the gene matches. The germline V gene has CDR1 SGHTA and CDR2 FQGNSA. This CDR3 is 16 amino acids long. The CDR3 region has the DNA TGTGCCAGCAGCCCACTGGGGGGACTAGGGGCCTACGAGCAGTACTTC. Its protein is CASSPLGGLGAYEQYF.

This clone showed up just a few times. The rearrangement links TRBV5-6 to TRBJ2-1, with D possibly matching TRBD2 (5 bases). Germline loops: CDR1 SGHDT, CDR2 YYEEEE. CDR3 length equals 13 residues. Trimming cost V 4 bases and J 3 bases, with 8 bases left between them. DNA for the CDR3: TGTGCCAGCAGCCACGGAGGCTACAATGAGCAGTTCTTC. Its protein is CASSHGGYNEQFF.